A selection of T cell receptor beta chains follows, all from one sample in a study of blood T cell repertoires in COVID-19. Assay used: immunoSEQ multiplex PCR; TCRdb lists only in-frame clones, some missing. The sample carries around 140,000 clones, 84% recorded once. The sample comprised peripheral blood. These TCRs come from a man in his sixties with acute or convalescent COVID-19. CDR3s include the opening cysteine and the closing phenylalanine or tryptophan. A D gene is named only where the DNA matches it firmly. Some rows have no size entry. The others give once, few or many, or a class for an expanded clone.

d_call,clone_size,j_call,v_call,cdr3_aa,cdr3_nt
TRBD1,.,TRBJ2-1,TRBV2,CASSKRQGTQFF,TGTGCCAGCAGTAAAAGACAGGGAACTCAGTTCTTC
TRBD2,.,TRBJ2-7,TRBV19,CASSNRTSGRAYEQYF,TGTGCCAGTAGTAACCGGACTAGCGGGAGAGCCTACGAGCAGTACTTC
TRBD1,.,TRBJ2-7,TRBV9,CASSAGGEQYF,TGTGCCAGCAGCGCAGGGGGCGAGCAGTACTTC
.,.,TRBJ1-3,TRBV5-1,CASSFDTGNTIYF,TGCGCCAGCAGTTTTGACACTGGAAACACCATATATTTT
.,once,TRBJ1-1,TRBV29-1,CSVGVPEALF,TGCAGCGTTGGCGTCCCTGAAGCTCTCTTT
TRBD1,.,TRBJ2-2,TRBV29-1,CSVDTQGITGELFF,TGCAGCGTTGACACACAGGGGATCACCGGGGAGCTGTTTTTT
.,.,TRBJ2-3,TRBV6-6,CASSYGDSLTDTQYF,TGTGCCAGCAGTTATGGGGACTCCCTCACAGATACGCAGTATTTT
TRBD1,.,TRBJ1-4,TRBV2,CASRTGTVNEKLFF,TGTGCCAGCAGGACCGGGACAGTTAATGAAAAACTGTTTTTT
TRBD1,.,TRBJ1-1,TRBV23-1,CASSQHGTGAKAFF,TGCGCCAGCAGTCAACACGGGACAGGGGCGAAAGCTTTCTTT
TRBD2,.,TRBJ2-2,TRBV7-3,CASSARGRNTGELFF,TGTGCCAGCAGCGCCCGCGGGAGGAACACCGGGGAGCTGTTTTTT
.,.,TRBJ2-2,TRBV11-3,CASSPGGGNTGELFF,TGTGCCAGCAGCCCGGGGGGCGGGAACACCGGGGAGCTGTTTTTT
.,.,TRBJ1-3,TRBV5-1,CASSQDSSGNTIYF,TGCGCCAGCAGCCAGGATAGCTCTGGAAACACCATATATTTT
TRBD1,.,TRBJ2-1,TRBV29-1,CSVTATGTGYEQFF,TGCAGCGTTACGGCAACGGGGACAGGGTATGAGCAGTTCTTC
.,.,TRBJ2-2,TRBV11-2,CASSLDVLTGELFF,TGTGCCAGCAGCTTAGACGTTTTGACCGGGGAGCTGTTTTTT
TRBD1,many,TRBJ1-1,TRBV5-1,CASSRGQGNTEAFF,TGCGCCAGCAGCAGGGGACAGGGGAACACTGAAGCTTTCTTT
TRBD2,once,TRBJ2-5,TRBV5-6,CASSLTSGGAKETQYF,TGTGCCAGCAGCTTGACTAGCGGGGGAGCGAAAGAGACCCAGTACTTC
TRBD1,once,TRBJ1-1,TRBV7-3,CASTPTGSNTEAFF,TGTGCCAGCACCCCGACAGGGAGTAACACTGAAGCTTTCTTT
.,.,TRBJ1-2,TRBV11-2,CASSLVHSGYTF,TGTGCCAGCAGCTTAGTCCATTCAGGCTACACCTTC
TRBD1,.,TRBJ1-4,TRBV19,CASSIPQGQGYEKLFF,TGTGCCAGTAGTATCCCACAGGGACAGGGATATGAAAAACTGTTTTTT
TRBD1,.,TRBJ1-1,TRBV30,CAWRTGQMTNTEAFF,TGTGCCTGGAGAACGGGACAGATGACGAACACTGAAGCTTTCTTT
.,.,TRBJ2-1,TRBV7-2,CASRHAGGPQHEQFF,TGTGCCAGCAGACACGCCGGTGGGCCCCAACATGAGCAGTTCTTC
TRBD1,.,TRBJ2-5,TRBV7-2,CASSLVGTALGETQYF,TGTGCCAGCAGCTTAGTAGGGACAGCCCTAGGAGAGACCCAGTACTTC
.,.,TRBJ2-7,TRBV5-4,CASSFGVVADEQYF,TGTGCCAGCAGCTTTGGGGTGGTAGCGGACGAGCAGTACTTC
TRBD1,few,TRBJ2-7,TRBV30,CAWSVGTGGYEQYF,TGTGCCTGGAGTGTCGGGACAGGGGGCTACGAGCAGTACTTC
TRBD1,once,TRBJ1-5,TRBV2,CASSDGQGGQPQHF,TGTGCCAGCAGTGACGGACAGGGTGGACAGCCCCAGCATTTT
.,once,TRBJ2-2,TRBV9,CASSVVQGNTGELFF,TGTGCCAGCAGCGTAGTCCAGGGGAACACCGGGGAGCTGTTTTTT
.,.,TRBJ2-7,TRBV27,CASSPSAGSPPKKQYF,TGTGCCAGCAGCCCCTCGGCAGGAAGCCCCCCGAAAAAGCAGTACTTC
.,.,TRBJ2-1,TRBV5-1,CASSLDNSLEQFF,TGCGCCAGCAGCTTGGATAATTCCCTTGAGCAGTTCTTC
TRBD2,few,TRBJ2-1,TRBV7-9,CASSSRLAGDEQFF,TGTGCCAGCAGCTCAAGACTAGCCGGAGATGAGCAGTTCTTC
TRBD2,.,TRBJ2-1,TRBV18,CASSPGTSGNNEQFF,TGTGCCAGCTCACCAGGGACTAGCGGCAACAATGAGCAGTTCTTC
.,.,TRBJ2-7,TRBV4-1,CASSQDLAAAVDHEQYF,TGCGCCAGCAGCCAAGATCTGGCGGCAGCAGTTGACCACGAGCAGTACTTC
.,.,TRBJ2-5,TRBV28,CASSLGGGHPETQYF,TGTGCCAGCAGTTTAGGGGGCGGACATCCGGAGACCCAGTACTTC
TRBD2,.,TRBJ2-7,TRBV3-1/TRBV3-2,CASSPRGAGGVYEQYF,TGTGCCAGCAGCCCCCGCGGAGCGGGGGGGGTCTACGAGCAGTACTTC
.,few,TRBJ2-2,TRBV12-5,CASGPVAGELFF,TGTGCTAGTGGTCCCGTCGCCGGGGAGCTGTTTTTT
TRBD2,.,TRBJ2-3,TRBV6-6,CASSYVSGGDTQYF,TGTGCCAGCAGTTACGTTAGCGGGGGGGATACGCAGTATTTT
.,few,TRBJ1-1,TRBV18,CASSPTGENTEAFF,TGTGCCAGCTCACCGACGGGGGAGAACACTGAAGCTTTCTTT
.,.,TRBJ1-1,TRBV5-4,CASSLEGGRGTEAFF,TGTGCCAGCAGCTTGGAGGGAGGACGCGGAACTGAAGCTTTCTTT
.,.,TRBJ2-2,TRBV30,CAWSAPVELFF,TGTGCCTGGAGTGCGCCGGTAGAGCTGTTTTTT
.,.,TRBJ2-1,TRBV9,CASSVGTGDSRNEQFF,TGTGCCAGCAGCGTAGGGACTGGGGATAGCAGGAATGAGCAGTTCTTC
TRBD2,many,TRBJ2-5,TRBV4-2,CASSQDSPETSAGGEETQYF,TGTGCCAGCAGCCAAGACTCCCCCGAGACGTCAGCGGGGGGGGAAGAGACCCAGTACTTC
.,.,TRBJ2-3,TRBV4-1,CASSQSPTGVRTDTQYF,TGCGCCAGCAGCCAATCCCCAACGGGAGTTCGGACAGATACGCAGTATTTT
TRBD1,once,TRBJ1-1,TRBV5-4,CASSRDRMGEAFF,TGTGCCAGCAGCAGGGACAGGATGGGTGAAGCTTTCTTT
TRBD1,.,TRBJ2-7,TRBV6-5,CASSRQGGSYEQYF,TGTGCCAGCAGTCGACAGGGTGGTTCCTACGAGCAGTACTTC
.,.,TRBJ2-7,TRBV7-2,CASSLSQGIHEQYF,TGTGCCAGCAGCTTAAGCCAGGGTATCCACGAGCAGTACTTC